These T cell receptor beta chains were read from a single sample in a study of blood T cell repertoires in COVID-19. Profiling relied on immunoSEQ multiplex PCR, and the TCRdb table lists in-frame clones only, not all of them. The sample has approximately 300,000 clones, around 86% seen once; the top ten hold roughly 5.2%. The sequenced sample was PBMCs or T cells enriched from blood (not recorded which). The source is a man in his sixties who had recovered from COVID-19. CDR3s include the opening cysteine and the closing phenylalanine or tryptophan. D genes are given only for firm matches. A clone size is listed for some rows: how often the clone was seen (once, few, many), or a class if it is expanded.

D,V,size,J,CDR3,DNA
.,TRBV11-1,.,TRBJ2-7,CASSLGAGNFYEQYF,TGTGCCAGCAGCTTAGGCGCAGGAAACTTTTACGAGCAGTACTTC
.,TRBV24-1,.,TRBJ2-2,CATSGGRLDTGELFF,TGTGCCACCAGTGGAGGGAGACTAGACACCGGGGAGCTGTTTTTT
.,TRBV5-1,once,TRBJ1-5,CASSLDGAGNQPQHF,TGCGCCAGCAGCTTGGATGGGGCGGGGAATCAGCCCCAGCATTTT
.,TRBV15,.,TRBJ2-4,CATTPGLAKNIQYF,TGTGCCACCACCCCAGGGCTAGCCAAAAACATTCAGTACTTC
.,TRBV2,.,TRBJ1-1,CASYEDGNTEAFF,TGTGCCAGCTATGAAGACGGGAACACTGAAGCTTTCTTT
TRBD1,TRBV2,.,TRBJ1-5,CASSLQGPSNQPQHF,TGTGCCAGCAGTTTACAGGGGCCTAGCAATCAGCCCCAGCATTTT
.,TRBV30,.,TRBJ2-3,CAWSVLAVSTDTQYF,TGTGCCTGGAGTGTACTCGCGGTTAGCACAGATACGCAGTATTTT
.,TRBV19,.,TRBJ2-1,CASSDLAWYNEQFF,TGTGCCAGTAGTGACCTAGCGTGGTACAATGAGCAGTTCTTC
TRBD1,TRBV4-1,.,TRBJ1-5,CASSQVGRGRFGNQPQHF,TGCGCCAGCAGCCAAGTCGGCAGGGGGCGCTTCGGCAATCAGCCCCAGCATTTT
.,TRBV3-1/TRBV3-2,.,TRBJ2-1,CASSLQRGHSYNEQFF,TGTGCCAGCAGCCTTCAGCGAGGACACTCCTACAATGAGCAGTTCTTC
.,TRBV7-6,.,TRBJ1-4,CASSLEAQGSEKLFF,TGTGCCAGCAGCTTAGAGGCACAGGGCTCCGAAAAACTGTTTTTT
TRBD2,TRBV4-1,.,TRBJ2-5,CASSQPVAGGGETQYF,TGCGCCAGCAGCCAACCAGTCGCCGGGGGAGGGGAGACCCAGTACTTC
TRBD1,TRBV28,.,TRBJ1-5,CASRPGQGGQPQHF,TGTGCCAGCAGACCGGGACAGGGCGGTCAGCCCCAGCATTTT
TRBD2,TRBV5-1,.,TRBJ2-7,CASSSSLAGGPDEQYF,TGCGCCAGCAGCTCCAGCCTAGCGGGAGGGCCGGACGAGCAGTACTTC
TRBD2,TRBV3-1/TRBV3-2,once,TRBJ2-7,CASSQGLATHEQYF,TGTGCCAGCAGCCAAGGACTAGCTACCCACGAGCAGTACTTC
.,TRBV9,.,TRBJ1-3,CASSSRQAGNTIYF,TGTGCCAGCAGCAGCCGCCAGGCAGGAAACACCATATATTTT
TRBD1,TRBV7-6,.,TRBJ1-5,CASSLAGTGAEPQHF,TGTGCCAGCAGCTTAGCCGGGACAGGGGCAGAGCCCCAGCATTTT
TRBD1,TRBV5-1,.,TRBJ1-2,CASSRDSTSYGYTF,TGCGCCAGCAGCCGGGACAGTACCTCCTATGGCTACACCTTC
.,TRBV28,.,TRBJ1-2,CASSFPFTGDSDGYTF,TGTGCCAGCAGTTTCCCCTTCACCGGGGATAGCGATGGCTACACCTTC
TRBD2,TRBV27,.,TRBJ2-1,CASSLWLAAHNEQFF,TGTGCCAGCAGTTTATGGCTAGCGGCCCACAATGAGCAGTTCTTC
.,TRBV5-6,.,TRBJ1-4,CASSLGYDLSEKLFF,TGTGCCAGCAGCTTGGGGTACGATCTGAGCGAAAAACTGTTTTTT
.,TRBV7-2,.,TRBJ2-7,CASSLALGSEQYF,TGTGCCAGCAGCCTAGCCCTGGGGAGCGAGCAGTACTTC